This T cell receptor (beta chain) comes out of a study of CD8+CD57+ T cells in acquired aplastic anemia. Study-wide context: Mean yield of DNA from sorted CD4+ and CD8+ cells was approximately 3 ug. Researchers reported that healthy donors averaged approximately 10 million reads for CD4+ cells. Study outcomes and limitations: Patients and controls shared fewer than 30 CD8+ CDR3 sequences. The study found no significant CD8+ Simpson's diversity difference between patients and controls.

This clonotype was recorded many times. What it binds is unknown. V lost 1 base to trimming and J lost 4 bases; unmatched junction nucleotides: 0. This CDR3 has 15 residues. Germline CDR1 and CDR2: LNHNV and YYDKDF (reference sequence). Genomic DNA templated the TCR beta VDJ and CDR3 profiling. TCRdb reprocessed the reads with MiXCR, giving one entry per CDR3 protein. The table shows more than 150,000 distinct CDR3 sequences, with about half occurring only once. This clonotype was obtained from a human donor in good health. The rearrangement links TRBV15 to TRBJ2-1; 11 bases align to TRBD2. Sequenced sample: sorted CD4+, CD8+, or CD8+CD57+ T cells (not recorded which) from PBMCs. CDR3 nucleotide sequence: TGTGCCACCAGCAGAGGACTAGCGGGATACAATGAGCAGTTCTTC. It is translated as CATSRGLAGYNEQFF.